This note documents a single TCR beta chain sequence. This CDR3 has 16 residues. The ends lost 3 bases at V and 3 bases at J; junction bases unmatched: 9. Germline CDR1 and CDR2: SGHVS and FNYEAQ. The data derive from a study of siplizumab effects on memory and regulatory T cells. Measured with immunoSEQ multiplex PCR; TCRdb has only the in-frame clones, and not every one. This sample has around 100,000 clones, with 94% found just once. The chain is built from TRBV7-6 and TRBJ2-7; 9 bases are a match to TRBD1. This clonotype was obtained from a human donor in good health. The sample taken for sequencing was Tregs sorted from blood. The CDR3 protein is CASSFSPMGQGYEQYF. Here the CDR3 DNA reads TGTGCCAGCAGCTTTTCACCCATGGGACAGGGCTACGAGCAGTACTTC.